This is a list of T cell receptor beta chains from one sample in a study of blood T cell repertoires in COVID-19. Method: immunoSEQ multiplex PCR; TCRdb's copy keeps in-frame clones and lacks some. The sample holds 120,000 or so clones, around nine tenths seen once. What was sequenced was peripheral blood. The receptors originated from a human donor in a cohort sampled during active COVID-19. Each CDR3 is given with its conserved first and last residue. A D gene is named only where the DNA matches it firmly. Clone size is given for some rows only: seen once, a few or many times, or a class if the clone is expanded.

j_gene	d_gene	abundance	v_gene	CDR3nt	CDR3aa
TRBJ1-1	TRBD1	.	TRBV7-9	TGTGCCAGCAGTTGGGGACAGGGAATTGAAGCTTTCTTT	CASSWGQGIEAFF
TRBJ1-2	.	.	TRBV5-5	TGTGCCAGCAGCTTGGTCGGGTCAAATGGCTACACCTTC	CASSLVGSNGYTF
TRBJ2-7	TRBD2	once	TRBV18	TGTGCCAGCTCACCAGGGGCGGGGGGGAACTACGAGCAGTACTTC	CASSPGAGGNYEQYF
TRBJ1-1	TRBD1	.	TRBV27	TGTGCCAGCAGAATTAACAGGGGTAATACTGAAGCTTTCTTT	CASRINRGNTEAFF
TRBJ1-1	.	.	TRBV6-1	TGTGCCAGCAGTGAAGAACAGGAGAACACTGAAGCTTTCTTT	CASSEEQENTEAFF
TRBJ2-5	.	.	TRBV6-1	TGTGCCAGCATACTGGCGGGACAAGAGACCCAGTACTTC	CASILAGQETQYF
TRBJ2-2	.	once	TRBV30	TGTGCCTGGAGTCTAACTAGCCTGGAGCTGTTTTTT	CAWSLTSLELFF
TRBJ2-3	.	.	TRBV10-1	TGCGCCAGCAGTGACAGAAACACAGATACGCAGTATTTT	CASSDRNTDTQYF
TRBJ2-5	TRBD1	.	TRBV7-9	TGTGCCAGCAGCTTAGCGCGGACAGGGGAAGAGACCCAGTACTTC	CASSLARTGEETQYF
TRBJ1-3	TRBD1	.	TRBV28	TGTGCCAGCAGTTTAGGGGGACAGGACCCGTCGCCCATATATTTT	CASSLGGQDPSPIYF
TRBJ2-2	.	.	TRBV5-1	TGCGCCAGCAGCTTGTTTAGCTTCATTAACACCGGGGAGCTGTTTTTT	CASSLFSFINTGELFF
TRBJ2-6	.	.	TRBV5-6	TGTGCCAGCAGCCCCACGGTCTCTGGGGCCAACGTCCTGACTTTC	CASSPTVSGANVLTF
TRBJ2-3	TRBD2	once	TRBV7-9	TGTGCCAGCAGCGGGACTAGCGGGAGGACTACAGATACGCAGTATTTT	CASSGTSGRTTDTQYF
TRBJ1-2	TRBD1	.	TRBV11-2	TGTGCCAGCAGCTTAGCGGACAGGGGGACCTATGGCTACACCTTC	CASSLADRGTYGYTF
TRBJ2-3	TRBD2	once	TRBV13	TGTGCCAGCAGCTTAGTGGCTAGCGGGATTACAGATACGCAGTATTTT	CASSLVASGITDTQYF
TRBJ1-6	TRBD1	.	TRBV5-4	TGTGCCAGCAGCTCGGGACAGGACTATTCACCCCTCCACTTT	CASSSGQDYSPLHF
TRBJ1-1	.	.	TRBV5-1	TGCGCCAGCAGCCCGGGATCCAACACTGAAGCTTTCTTT	CASSPGSNTEAFF
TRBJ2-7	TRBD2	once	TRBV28	TGTGCCAGCAGTGGCGGGGGGGGGAACCCCTACGAGCAGTACTTC	CASSGGGGNPYEQYF
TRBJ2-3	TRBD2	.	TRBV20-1	TGCAGTGCTAGTCTAACTAGCGGGATTACAGATACGCAGTATTTT	CSASLTSGITDTQYF
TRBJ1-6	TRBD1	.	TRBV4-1	TGCGCCAGCAGCCAACCGAGGGACAGGGGGCGAAACTCACCCCTCCACTTT	CASSQPRDRGRNSPLHF
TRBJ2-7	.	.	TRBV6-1	TGTGCCAGCAGTGAAGCGCTTGGGACTCCAACCTACGAGCAGTACTTC	CASSEALGTPTYEQYF
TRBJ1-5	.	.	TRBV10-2	TGCGCCAGCAGCCTAGGACAGTATAGCAATCAGCCCCAGCATTTT	CASSLGQYSNQPQHF
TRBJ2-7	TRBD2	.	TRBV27	TGTGCCAGCGCCATGGGACTAGCGAAGACCTACGAGCAGTACTTC	CASAMGLAKTYEQYF
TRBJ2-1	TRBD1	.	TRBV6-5	TGTGCCAGCAGTTTTACAGGGGCCTACAATGAGCAGTTCTTC	CASSFTGAYNEQFF
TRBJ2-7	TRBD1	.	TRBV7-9	TGTGCCAGCAGCCACGGGACAGGGGGCGCTTACTACGAGCAGTACTTC	CASSHGTGGAYYEQYF
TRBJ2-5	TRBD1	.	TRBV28	TGTGCCAGCAGTTTTACTAAAAGGGGGACAGAAGAGACCCAGTACTTC	CASSFTKRGTEETQYF
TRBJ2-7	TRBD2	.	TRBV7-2	TGTGCCAGCAGCTCAAGGACTAGCGGGGAGCGTTACGAGCAGTACTTC	CASSSRTSGERYEQYF
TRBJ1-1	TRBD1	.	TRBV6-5	TGTGCCAGCGGACGAGACAGGGGTTCCACTGAAGCTTTCTTT	CASGRDRGSTEAFF
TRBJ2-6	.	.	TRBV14	TGTGCCAGCAGCCCCACGGGGGCTGGGGCCAACGTCCTGACTTTC	CASSPTGAGANVLTF
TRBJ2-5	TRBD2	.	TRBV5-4	TGTGCCAGCAGCTCACTAGCGGAGGCCCAGTACTTC	CASSSLAEAQYF
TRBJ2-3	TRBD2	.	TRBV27	TGTGCCAGCAGGTCGGGACTAGCGGGATTGGCGCAGTATTTT	CASRSGLAGLAQYF
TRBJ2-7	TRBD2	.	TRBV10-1	TGCGCCAGCAGTGAGCAAAGCGGGAGCTCCTACGAGCAGTACTTC	CASSEQSGSSYEQYF
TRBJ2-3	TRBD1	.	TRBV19	TGTGCCAGTAGTCGACAGGGGCCTACAGGTACGCAGTATTTT	CASSRQGPTGTQYF
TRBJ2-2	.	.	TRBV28	TGTGCCAGCAGCTTTTTAGGAGGTCGGACCGGGGAGCTGTTTTTT	CASSFLGGRTGELFF
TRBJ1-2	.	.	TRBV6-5	TGTGCCAGCAGTTGGGGACATTTATATGGCTACACCTTC	CASSWGHLYGYTF
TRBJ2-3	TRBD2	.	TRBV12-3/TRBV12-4	TGTGCCAGCAGTTTATCGGGACTAGCGGTGTATTTT	CASSLSGLAVYF
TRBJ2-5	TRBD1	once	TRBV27	TGTGCCAGCAGTTTATTCGCGGACAGGGAAAGGGAGACCCAGTACTTC	CASSLFADRERETQYF
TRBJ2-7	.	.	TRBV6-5	TGTGCCACCACCCGGCAGGTGGGCGACGAGCAGTACTTC	CATTRQVGDEQYF
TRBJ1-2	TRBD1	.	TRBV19	TGTGCCAGTAGGACAGGGGCGAACTATGGCTACACCTTC	CASRTGANYGYTF
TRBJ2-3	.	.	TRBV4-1	TGCGCCAGCAGCAACGCTCGCCCGGGGGATACGCAGTATTTT	CASSNARPGDTQYF
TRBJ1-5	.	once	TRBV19	TGTGCCAGTAGTCAATCCGAAGGGGCCTATAGCAATCAGCCCCAGCATTTT	CASSQSEGAYSNQPQHF
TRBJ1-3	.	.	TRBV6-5	TGTGCCAGCAGCTACGGGATGGGCGGGGACACCATATATTTT	CASSYGMGGDTIYF
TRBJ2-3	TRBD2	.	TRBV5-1	TGCGCCAGCAGCCTAGGACTAGCGGGGGGGACCACAGATACGCAGTATTTT	CASSLGLAGGTTDTQYF
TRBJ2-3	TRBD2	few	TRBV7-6	TGTGCCAGCAGCTTCTGGCGGGGGACCCCGGGGGATACGCAGTATTTT	CASSFWRGTPGDTQYF
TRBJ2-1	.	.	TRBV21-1	TGTGCCAGCAGCAAAGTCCAGCGGGAGTACAATGAGCAGTTCTTC	CASSKVQREYNEQFF
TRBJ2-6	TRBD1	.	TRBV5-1	TGCGCCAGCAGCACGGGACAGGGTATATTCTCTGGGGCCAACGTCCTGACTTTC	CASSTGQGIFSGANVLTF
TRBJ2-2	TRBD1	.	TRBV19	TGTGCCAGTAGTGCCGGGACAGGGACCTACACCGGGGAGCTGTTTTTT	CASSAGTGTYTGELFF
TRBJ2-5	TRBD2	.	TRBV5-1	TGCGCCAGCAGCTTGCAGACTAGCGGGGGGGCCTTAGGGACCCAGTACTTC	CASSLQTSGGALGTQYF
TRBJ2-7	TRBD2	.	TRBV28	TGTGCCAGCAGTTTAGCGGGAGTTCGGGAGCAGTACTTC	CASSLAGVREQYF
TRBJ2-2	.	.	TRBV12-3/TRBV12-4	TGTGCCAGCAGTCCGGGGACCGGGGAGCTGTTTTTT	CASSPGTGELFF
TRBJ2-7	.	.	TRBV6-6	TGTGCCAGCAGTCAAACAGGGTCGGGCTTTCTAGGCGAGCAGTACTTC	CASSQTGSGFLGEQYF
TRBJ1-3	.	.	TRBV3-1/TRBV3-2	TGTGCCAGCAGCCAGCAGGGTGCCAGCTCTGGAAACACCATATATTTT	CASSQQGASSGNTIYF
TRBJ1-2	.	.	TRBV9	TGTGCCAGCAGCGTCGGGGACTATGGCTACACCTTC	CASSVGDYGYTF
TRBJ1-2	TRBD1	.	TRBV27	TGTGCCAGCACTGGGGGGACAGCCAATAAGGTCGCCTATGGCTACACCTTC	CASTGGTANKVAYGYTF
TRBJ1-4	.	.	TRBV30	TGTGCCTGGAGTGGCGGGCTACGGCCAGAAAAACTGTTTTTT	CAWSGGLRPEKLFF